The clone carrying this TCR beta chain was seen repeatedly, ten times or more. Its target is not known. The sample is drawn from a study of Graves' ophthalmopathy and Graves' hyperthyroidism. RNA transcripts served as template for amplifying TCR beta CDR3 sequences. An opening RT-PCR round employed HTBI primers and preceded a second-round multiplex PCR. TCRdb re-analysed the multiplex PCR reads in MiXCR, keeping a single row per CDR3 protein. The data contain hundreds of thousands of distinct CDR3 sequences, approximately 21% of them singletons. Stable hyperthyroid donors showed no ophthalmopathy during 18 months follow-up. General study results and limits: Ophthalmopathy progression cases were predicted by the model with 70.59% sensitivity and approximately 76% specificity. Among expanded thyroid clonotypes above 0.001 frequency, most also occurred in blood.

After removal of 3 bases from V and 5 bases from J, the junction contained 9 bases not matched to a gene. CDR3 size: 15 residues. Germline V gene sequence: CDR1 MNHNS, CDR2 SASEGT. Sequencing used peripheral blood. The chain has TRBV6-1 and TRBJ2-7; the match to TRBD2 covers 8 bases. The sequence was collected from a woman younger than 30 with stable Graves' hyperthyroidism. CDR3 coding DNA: TGTGCCAGCAGTGAGGAGGCTAGCGGGTCTCACGAGCAGTACTTC. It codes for CASSEEASGSHEQYF.